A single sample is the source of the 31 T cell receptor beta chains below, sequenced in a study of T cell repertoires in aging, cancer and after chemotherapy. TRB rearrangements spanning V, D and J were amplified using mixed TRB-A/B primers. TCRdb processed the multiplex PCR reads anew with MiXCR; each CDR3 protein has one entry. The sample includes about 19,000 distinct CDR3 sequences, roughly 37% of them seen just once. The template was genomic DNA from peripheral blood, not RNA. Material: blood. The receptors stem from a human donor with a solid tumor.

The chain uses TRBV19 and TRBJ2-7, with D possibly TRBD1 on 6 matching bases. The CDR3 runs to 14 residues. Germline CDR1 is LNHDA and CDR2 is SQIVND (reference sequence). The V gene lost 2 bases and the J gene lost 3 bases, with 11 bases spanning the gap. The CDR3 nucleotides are TGTGCCAGTAGTATAAATGGACAGAGCTACGAGCAGTACTTC. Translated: CASSINGQSYEQYF.

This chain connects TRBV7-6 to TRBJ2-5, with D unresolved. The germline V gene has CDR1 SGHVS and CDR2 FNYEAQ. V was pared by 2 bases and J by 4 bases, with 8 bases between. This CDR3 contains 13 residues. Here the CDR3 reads CASSLSLLETQYF. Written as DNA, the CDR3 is TGTGCCAGCAGCTTATCTCTACTAGAGACCCAGTACTTC.

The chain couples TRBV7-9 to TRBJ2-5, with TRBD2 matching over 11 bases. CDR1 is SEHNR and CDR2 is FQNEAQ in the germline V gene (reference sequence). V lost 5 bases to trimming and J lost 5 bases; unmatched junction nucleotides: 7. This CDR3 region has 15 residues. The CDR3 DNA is TGTGCCAGCAGCGCCGCTAGCGGGAGGTCGGAGACCCAGTACTTC. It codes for CASSAASGRSETQYF.

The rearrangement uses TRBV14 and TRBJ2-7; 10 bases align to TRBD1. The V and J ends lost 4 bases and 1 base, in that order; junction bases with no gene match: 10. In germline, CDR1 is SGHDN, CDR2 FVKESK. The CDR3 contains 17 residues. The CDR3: CASSPGGQGVMSYEQYF. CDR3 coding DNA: TGTGCCAGCAGCCCTGGCGGACAGGGGGTTATGTCCTACGAGCAGTACTTC. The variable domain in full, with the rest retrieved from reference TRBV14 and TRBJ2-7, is EAGVTQFPSHSVIEKGQTVTLRCDPISGHDNLYWYRRVMGKEIKFLLHFVKESKQDESGMPNNRFLAERTGGTYSTLKVQPAELEDSGVYFCASSPGGQGVMSYEQYFGPGTRLTVT.

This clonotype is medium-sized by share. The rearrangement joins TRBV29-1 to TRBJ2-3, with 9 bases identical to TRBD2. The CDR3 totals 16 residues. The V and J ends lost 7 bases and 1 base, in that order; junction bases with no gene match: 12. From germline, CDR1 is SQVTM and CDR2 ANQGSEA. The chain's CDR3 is CSARAGWTSGTDTQYF. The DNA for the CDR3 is TGCAGCGCTCGAGCGGGTTGGACTAGCGGCACAGATACGCAGTATTTT.

The CDR3 loop is CAWSVPNTIYF. In DNA, the CDR3 is TGTGCCTGGAGTGTCCCGAACACCATATATTTT. The chain is built from TRBV30 and TRBJ1-3; D uncertain. V lost 0 bases to trimming and J lost 7 bases, with 4 bases between them. Germline loops: CDR1 GTSNPN, CDR2 SVGIG (reference sequence). The CDR3 is 11 amino acids.

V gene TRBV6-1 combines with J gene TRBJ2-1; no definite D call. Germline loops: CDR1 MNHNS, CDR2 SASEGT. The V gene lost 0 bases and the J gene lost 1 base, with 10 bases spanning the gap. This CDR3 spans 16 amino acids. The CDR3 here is CASSEAFGISYNEQFF. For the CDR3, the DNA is TGTGCCAGCAGTGAAGCGTTCGGAATTTCCTACAATGAGCAGTTCTTC.

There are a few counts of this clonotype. The CDR3 nucleotides are TGTGCCAGCAGCTTAAGTCGGGAGGACTGGAACACCGGGGAGCTGTTTTTT. It specifies CASSLSREDWNTGELFF. This chain links TRBV5-4 with TRBJ2-2, with 7 nucleotides matching TRBD2. The CDR3 is made up of 17 amino acids. Germline V gives CDR1 SGHNT, CDR2 YYREEE (reference sequence). V lost 2 bases, J lost 1 base, and 8 bases stayed unmatched. The full variable domain, its missing parts supplied by reference TRBV5-4 and TRBJ2-2, is ETGVTQSPTHLIKTRGQQVTLRCSSQSGHNTVSWYQQALGQGPQFIFQYYREEENGRGNFPPRFSGLQFPNYSSELNVNALELDDSALYLCASSLSREDWNTGELFFGEGSRLTVL.

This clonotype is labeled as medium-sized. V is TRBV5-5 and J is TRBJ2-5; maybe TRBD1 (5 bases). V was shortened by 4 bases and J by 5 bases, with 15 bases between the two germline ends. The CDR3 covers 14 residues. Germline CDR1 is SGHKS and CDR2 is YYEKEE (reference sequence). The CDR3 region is CASSRTGPGETQYF. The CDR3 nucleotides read TGTGCCAGCAGCCGGACGGGCCCAGGGGAGACCCAGTACTTC.

CDR3 in amino acids: CASSSGSTNEKLFF. In nucleotides, the CDR3 is TGCGCCAGCAGCTCAGGGTCAACTAATGAAAAACTGTTTTTT. This sequence joins TRBV5-1 and TRBJ1-4, with D maybe TRBD1 (5 bases). V gave up 3 bases and J gave up 0 bases, with 6 bases separating them. The length of the CDR3 is 14 residues. CDR1 and CDR2 from the germline V gene are SGHRS and YFSETQ. Supplemented by reference TRBV5-1 and TRBJ1-4, the full variable domain reads KAGVTQTPRYLIKTRGQQVTLSCSPISGHRSVSWYQQTPGQGLQFLFEYFSETQRNKGNFPGRFSGRQFSNSRSEMNVSTLELGDSALYLCASSSGSTNEKLFFGSGTQLSVL.

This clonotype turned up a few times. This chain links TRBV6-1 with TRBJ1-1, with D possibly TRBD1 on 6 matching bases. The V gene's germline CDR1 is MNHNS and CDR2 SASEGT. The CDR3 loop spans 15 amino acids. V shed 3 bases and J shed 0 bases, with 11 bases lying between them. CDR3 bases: TGTGCCAGCAGTGAGGGTCAGGGGCTGAACACTGAAGCTTTCTTT. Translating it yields CASSEGQGLNTEAFF.

The chain's CDR3 is CASRVSGPSQPQHF. DNA for the CDR3: TGTGCCAGCAGAGTATCGGGCCCGTCCCAGCCCCAGCATTTT. The gene calls are TRBV6-5 and TRBJ1-5; D is uncertain. Trimming pared 6 bases from V and 7 bases from J, leaving 16 bases between. In germline, CDR1 is MNHEY, CDR2 SVGAGI. The CDR3 consists of 14 residues.

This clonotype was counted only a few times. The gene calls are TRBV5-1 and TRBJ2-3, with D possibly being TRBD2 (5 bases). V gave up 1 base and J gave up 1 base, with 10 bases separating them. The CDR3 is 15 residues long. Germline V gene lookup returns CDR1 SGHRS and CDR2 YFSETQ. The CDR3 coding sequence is TGCGCCAGCAGCTTGTCCGGGATCGGCACAGATACGCAGTATTTT. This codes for CASSLSGIGTDTQYF.

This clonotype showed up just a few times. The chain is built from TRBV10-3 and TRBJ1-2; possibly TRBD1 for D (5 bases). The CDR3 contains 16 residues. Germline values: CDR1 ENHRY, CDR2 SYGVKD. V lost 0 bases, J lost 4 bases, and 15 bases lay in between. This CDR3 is CAISESKRAGSYGYTF. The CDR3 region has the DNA TGTGCCATCAGTGAGTCGAAACGGGCAGGGAGCTATGGCTACACCTTC.

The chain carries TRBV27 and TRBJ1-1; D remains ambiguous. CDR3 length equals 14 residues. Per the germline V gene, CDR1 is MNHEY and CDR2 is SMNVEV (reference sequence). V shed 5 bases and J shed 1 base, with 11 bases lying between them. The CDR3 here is CASSPRSGNTEAFF. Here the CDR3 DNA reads TGTGCCAGCAGTCCTAGGTCAGGGAACACTGAAGCTTTCTTT.

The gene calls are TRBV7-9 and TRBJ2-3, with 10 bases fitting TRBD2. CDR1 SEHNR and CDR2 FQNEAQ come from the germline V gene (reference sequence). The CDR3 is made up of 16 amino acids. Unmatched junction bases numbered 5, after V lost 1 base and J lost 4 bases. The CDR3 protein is CASSLEALAGADTQYF. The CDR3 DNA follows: TGTGCCAGCAGCTTAGAAGCGCTAGCGGGGGCAGATACGCAGTATTTT.

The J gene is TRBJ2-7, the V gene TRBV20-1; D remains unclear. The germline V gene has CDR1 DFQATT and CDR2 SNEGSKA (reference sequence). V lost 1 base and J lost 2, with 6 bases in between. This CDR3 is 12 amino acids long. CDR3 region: CSARVLAYEQYF. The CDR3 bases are TGCAGTGCTAGAGTCCTAGCCTACGAGCAGTACTTC.

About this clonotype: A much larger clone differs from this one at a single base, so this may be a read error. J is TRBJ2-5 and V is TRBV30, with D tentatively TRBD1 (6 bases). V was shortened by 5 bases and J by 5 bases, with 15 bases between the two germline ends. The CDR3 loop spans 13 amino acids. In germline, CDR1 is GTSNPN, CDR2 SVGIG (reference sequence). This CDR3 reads CAWDRQVRETQYF. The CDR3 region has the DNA TGTGCCTGGGATAGACAGGTCAGGGAGACCCAGTACTTC.

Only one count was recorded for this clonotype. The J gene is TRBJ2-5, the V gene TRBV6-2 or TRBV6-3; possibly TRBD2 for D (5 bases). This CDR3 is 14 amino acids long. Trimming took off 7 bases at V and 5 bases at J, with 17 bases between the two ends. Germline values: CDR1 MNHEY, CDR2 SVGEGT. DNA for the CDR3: TGTGCCAGCAATCCCACGGGGTTTTGGGAGACCCAGTACTTC. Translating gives CASNPTGFWETQYF.

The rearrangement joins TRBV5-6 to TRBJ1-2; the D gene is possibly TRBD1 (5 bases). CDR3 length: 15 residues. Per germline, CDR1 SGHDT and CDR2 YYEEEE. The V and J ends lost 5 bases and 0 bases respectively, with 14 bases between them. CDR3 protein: CASSPGTAANYGYTF. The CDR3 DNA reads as TGTGCCAGCAGTCCCGGGACGGCTGCTAACTATGGCTACACCTTC.

CDR3 loop: CASSLYGENNEQFF. The CDR3 coding sequence is TGCGCCAGCAGCTTGTATGGGGAGAACAATGAGCAGTTCTTC. V is TRBV5-1 and J is TRBJ2-1; weak D call: TRBD2 (5 bases). V shed 1 base and J shed 5 bases, with 10 bases lying between them. CDR3 length: 14 residues. Germline V lookup: CDR1 SGHRS, CDR2 YFSETQ.

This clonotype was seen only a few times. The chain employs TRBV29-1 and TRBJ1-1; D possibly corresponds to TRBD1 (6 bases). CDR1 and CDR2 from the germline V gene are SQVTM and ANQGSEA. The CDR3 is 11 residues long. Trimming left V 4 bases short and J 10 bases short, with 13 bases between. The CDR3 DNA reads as TGCAGCGTTGCACAGGGATTTTCAGCTTTCTTT. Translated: CSVAQGFSAFF.

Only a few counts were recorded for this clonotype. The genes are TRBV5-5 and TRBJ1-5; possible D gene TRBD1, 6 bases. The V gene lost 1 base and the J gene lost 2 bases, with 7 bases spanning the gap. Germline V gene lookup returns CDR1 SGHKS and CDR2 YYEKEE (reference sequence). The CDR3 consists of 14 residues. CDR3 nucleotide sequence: TGTGCCAGCAGCTTGAGGACAGGCAATCAGCCCCAGCATTTT. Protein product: CASSLRTGNQPQHF.

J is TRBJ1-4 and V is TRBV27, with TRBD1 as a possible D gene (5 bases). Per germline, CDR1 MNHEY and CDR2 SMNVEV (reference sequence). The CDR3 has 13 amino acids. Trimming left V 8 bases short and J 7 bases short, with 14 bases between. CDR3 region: CASGGGGGEKLFF. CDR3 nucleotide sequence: TGTGCCAGCGGGGGTGGGGGAGGTGAAAAACTGTTTTTT.

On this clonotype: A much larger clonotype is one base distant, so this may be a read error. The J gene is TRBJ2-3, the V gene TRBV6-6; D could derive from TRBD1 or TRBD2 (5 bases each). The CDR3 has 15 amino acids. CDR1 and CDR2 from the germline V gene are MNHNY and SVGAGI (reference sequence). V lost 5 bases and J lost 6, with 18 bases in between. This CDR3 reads CASSVSGASVDTQYF. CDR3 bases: TGTGCCAGCAGTGTTTCCGGGGCTAGTGTGGATACGCAGTATTTT.

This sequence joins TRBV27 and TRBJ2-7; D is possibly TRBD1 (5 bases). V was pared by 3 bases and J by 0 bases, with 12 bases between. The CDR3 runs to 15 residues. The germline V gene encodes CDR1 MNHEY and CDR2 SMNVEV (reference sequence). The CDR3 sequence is CASSLAQGSSYEQYF. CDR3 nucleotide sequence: TGTGCCAGCAGTTTGGCCCAGGGCAGCTCCTACGAGCAGTACTTC.

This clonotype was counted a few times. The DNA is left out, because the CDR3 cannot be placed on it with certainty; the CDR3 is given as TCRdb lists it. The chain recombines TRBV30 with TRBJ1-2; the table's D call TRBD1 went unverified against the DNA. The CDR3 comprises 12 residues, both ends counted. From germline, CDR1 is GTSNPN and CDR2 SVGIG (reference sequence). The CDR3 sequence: CAWSFGQGISTF.

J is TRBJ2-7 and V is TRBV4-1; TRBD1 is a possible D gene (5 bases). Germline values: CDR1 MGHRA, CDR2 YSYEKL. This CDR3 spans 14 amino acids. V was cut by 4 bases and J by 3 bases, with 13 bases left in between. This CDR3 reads CASSPFKGDYEQYF. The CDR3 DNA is TGCGCCAGCAGCCCCTTTAAAGGGGACTACGAGCAGTACTTC.

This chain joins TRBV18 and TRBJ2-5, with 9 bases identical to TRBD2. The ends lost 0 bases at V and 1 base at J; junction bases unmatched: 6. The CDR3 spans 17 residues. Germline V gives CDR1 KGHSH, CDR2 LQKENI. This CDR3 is CASSPPSLAGFQETQYF. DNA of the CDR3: TGTGCCAGCTCACCACCGTCTCTAGCGGGGTTCCAAGAGACCCAGTACTTC.

The CDR3 sequence: CASRPAGSGANVLTF. The CDR3 DNA is TGCGCCAGCAGGCCCGCAGGGTCCGGGGCCAACGTCCTGACTTTC. The chain has TRBV5-1 and TRBJ2-6; a possible D gene is TRBD1 (5 bases). This CDR3 has 15 amino acids. V lost 5 bases, J lost 4 bases, and 13 bases lay in between. Germline loops: CDR1 SGHRS, CDR2 YFSETQ.

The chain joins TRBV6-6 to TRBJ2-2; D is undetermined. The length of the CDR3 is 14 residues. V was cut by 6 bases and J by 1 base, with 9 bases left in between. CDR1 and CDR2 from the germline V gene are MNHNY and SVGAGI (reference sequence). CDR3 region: CASRPPGNTGELFF. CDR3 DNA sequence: TGTGCCAGCAGGCCCCCAGGGAACACCGGGGAGCTGTTTTTT.